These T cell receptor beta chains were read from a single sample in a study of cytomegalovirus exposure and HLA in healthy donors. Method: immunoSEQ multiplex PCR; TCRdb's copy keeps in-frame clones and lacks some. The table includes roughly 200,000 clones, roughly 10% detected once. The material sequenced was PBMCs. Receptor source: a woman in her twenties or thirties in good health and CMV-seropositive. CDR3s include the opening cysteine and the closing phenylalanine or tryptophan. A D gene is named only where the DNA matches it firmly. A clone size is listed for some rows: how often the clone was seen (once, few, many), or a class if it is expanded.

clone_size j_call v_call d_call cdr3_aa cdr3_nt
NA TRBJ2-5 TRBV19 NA CASSTYVQETQYF TGTGCCAGTAGTACCTATGTGCAAGAGACCCAGTACTTC
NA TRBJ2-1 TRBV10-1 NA CASSERGSYNEQFF TGCGCCAGCAGTGAGCGGGGTTCCTACAATGAGCAGTTCTTC
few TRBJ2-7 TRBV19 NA CASSINGRGAGDVF TGTGCCAGTAGTATAAATGGGAGAGGTGCAGGGGACGTCTTC
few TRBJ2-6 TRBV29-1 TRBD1 CSAGGGSGANVLTF TGCAGCGCAGGGGGTGGCTCTGGGGCCAACGTCCTGACTTTC
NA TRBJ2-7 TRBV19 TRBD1 CASSIGTVSYEQYF TGTGCCAGTAGTATCGGGACAGTTTCCTACGAGCAGTACTTC
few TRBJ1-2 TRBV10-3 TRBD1 CAVLPAGQGANGGYTF TGTGCCGTGCTTCCAGCGGGACAGGGGGCAAATGGTGGCTACACCTTC
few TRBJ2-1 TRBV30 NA CAWSVGPWREQFF TGTGCCTGGAGTGTAGGTCCGTGGAGGGAGCAGTTCTTC
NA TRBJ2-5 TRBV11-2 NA CASSSWTVQETQYF TGTGCCAGCAGCTCGTGGACAGTCCAAGAGACCCAGTACTTC
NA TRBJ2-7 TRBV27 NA CASSLFLRDPPYEQYF TGTGCCAGCAGTTTATTTCTCAGGGATCCCCCCTACGAGCAGTACTTC
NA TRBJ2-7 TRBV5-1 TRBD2 CASSRGGTLRDEQYF TGCGCCAGCAGTCGGGGGGGGACCCTTAGGGACGAGCAGTACTTC
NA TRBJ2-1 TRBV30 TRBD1 CACRDRTPYNEQFF TGTGCCTGCCGGGACAGAACCCCGTACAATGAGCAGTTCTTC
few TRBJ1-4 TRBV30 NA CAWSVGANSIATNEKLFF TGTGCCTGGAGTGTTGGAGCAAATTCGATTGCAACTAATGAAAAACTGTTTTTT
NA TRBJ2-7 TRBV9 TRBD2 CASSVAGTSDYEQYF TGTGCCAGCAGCGTCGCCGGGACTAGCGATTACGAGCAGTACTTC
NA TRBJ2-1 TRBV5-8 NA CASSRAGHIFGGEQFF TGTGCCAGCAGCAGGGCGGGCCACATCTTCGGTGGTGAGCAGTTCTTC
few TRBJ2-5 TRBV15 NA CATSRVTGQETQYF TGTGCCACCAGCAGAGTTACAGGCCAAGAGACCCAGTACTTC
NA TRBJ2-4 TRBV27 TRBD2 CASSQTSGRGENIQYF TGTGCCAGCAGCCAGACTAGCGGGAGAGGGGAAAACATTCAGTACTTC
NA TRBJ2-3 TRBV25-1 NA CASSEAGTDTQYF TGTGCCAGCAGTGAAGCAGGGACAGATACGCAGTATTTT
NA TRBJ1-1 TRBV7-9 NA CASSPPAQGTNTEAFF TGTGCCAGCAGCCCCCCGGCCCAGGGAACGAACACTGAAGCTTTCTTT
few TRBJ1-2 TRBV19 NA CASWGGSYGYTF TGTGCCAGTTGGGGGGGAAGCTATGGCTACACCTTC
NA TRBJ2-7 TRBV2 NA CASSEAQVEQYF TGTGCCAGCAGTGAAGCGCAGGTTGAGCAGTACTTC
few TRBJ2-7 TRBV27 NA CASSFYPSPSYEQYF TGTGCCAGCAGTTTTTATCCCAGTCCATCCTACGAGCAGTACTTC
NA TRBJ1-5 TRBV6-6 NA CASSYAEYSNQPQHF TGTGCCAGCAGTTACGCAGAATATAGCAATCAGCCCCAGCATTTT
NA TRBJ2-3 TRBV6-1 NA CASSASTDTQYF TGTGCCAGCAGTGCTAGCACAGATACGCAGTATTTT